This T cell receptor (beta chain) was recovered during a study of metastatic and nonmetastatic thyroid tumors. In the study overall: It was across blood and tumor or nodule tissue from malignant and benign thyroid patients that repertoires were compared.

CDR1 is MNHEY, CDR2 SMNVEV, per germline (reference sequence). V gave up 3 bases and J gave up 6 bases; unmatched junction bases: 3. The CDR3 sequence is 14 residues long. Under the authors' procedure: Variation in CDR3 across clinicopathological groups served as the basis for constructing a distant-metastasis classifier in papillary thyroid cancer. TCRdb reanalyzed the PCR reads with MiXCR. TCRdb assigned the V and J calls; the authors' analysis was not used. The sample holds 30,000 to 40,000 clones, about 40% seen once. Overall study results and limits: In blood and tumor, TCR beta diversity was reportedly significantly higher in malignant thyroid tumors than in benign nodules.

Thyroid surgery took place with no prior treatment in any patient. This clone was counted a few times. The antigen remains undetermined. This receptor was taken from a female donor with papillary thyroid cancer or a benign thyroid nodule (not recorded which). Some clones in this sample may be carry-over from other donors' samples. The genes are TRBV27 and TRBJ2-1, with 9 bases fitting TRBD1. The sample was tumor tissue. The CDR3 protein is CASSFRGQGNEQFF. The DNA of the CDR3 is TGTGCCAGCAGTTTTCGGGGACAGGGCAATGAGCAGTTCTTC.